This record looks at one TCR beta chain sequence and its context. Its antigen is unidentified. The data were taken from a study of TIL therapy for anti-PD-1-resistant metastatic lung cancer. For the study at large: Half of patients were current or former smokers.

The CDR3 runs to 12 residues. The germline V gene encodes CDR1 SGHTA and CDR2 FQGNSA. V lost 1 base to trimming and J lost 0 bases, with 1 base between them. Study results and caveats: Treatment-naive, never-smoker and oncogene-addicted patients were overrepresented in this highly selected cohort.

The immunoSEQ assay was v3. Generated by immunoSEQ multiplex PCR, the TCRdb table keeps only in-frame clones and is missing some. The sample yields about 52,000 clones, around 79% seen once. Time point: pre-treatment sample, taken before nivolumab and TIL therapy. This chain joins TRBV7-2 and TRBJ2-7; D not certain. Sequenced material: blood, taken at baseline. The TCR sequence derives from a woman between 30 and 79 years old with non-small cell lung cancer. CDR3: CASSLGSYEQYF. The CDR3 DNA follows: TGTGCCAGCAGCTTAGGCTCCTACGAGCAGTACTTC. Full variable domain (remainder filled in from reference TRBV7-2 and TRBJ2-7): GAGVSQSPSNKVTEKGKDVELRCDPISGHTALYWYRQSLGQGLEFLIYFQGNSAPDKSGLPSDRFSAERTGGSVSTLTIQRTQQEDSAVYLCASSLGSYEQYFGPGTRLTVT.